This TCR beta chain derives from a study of graft-versus-host responses after intestinal transplantation. Study context: Anti-thymocyte globulin induction preceded about 3 years of tacrolimus and steroid maintenance in all recipients. Findings and limits, study-wide: Allografts from individuals with graft-donor T cell macrochimerism displayed high graft-versus-host to host-versus-graft clonal ratios. Detection of GvH clones occurred in recipient marrow, and some had their first appearance in ileum or blood.

CFSE-labeled responder cells (approximately 200,000) were plated with approximately 200,000 irradiated, violet-dye-labeled stimulator cells. After the reaction, the investigators sorted the proliferating CFSE-low CD3+CD4+ and CD3+CD8+ responders. This table comes from immunoSEQ multiplex PCR, and its TCRdb copy is limited to in-frame clones, with some not included. The sample carries more than 12,000 clones, around 33% recorded once. Trimming cost V 0 bases and J 5 bases; bases outside gene matches: 8. The CDR3 spans 16 residues. Germline V gene data show CDR1 as GTSNPN and CDR2 as SVGIG (reference sequence).

This chain connects TRBV30 to TRBJ2-3, with TRBD2 matching 10 bases. This sample comprised alloreactive CD8+ T cells from a mixed lymphocyte reaction culture, obtained before intestinal transplant. As for subset: CFSE-low proliferating T cells sorted from roughly 6-day pre-transplant mixed lymphocyte reaction (GvH or HvG direction). This receptor was identified in a human patient who received an intestinal transplant. CDR3 in amino acids: CAWSVYLLAGVDTQYF. The CDR3 nucleotides are TGTGCCTGGAGTGTTTACTTGCTAGCGGGGGTAGATACGCAGTATTTT.